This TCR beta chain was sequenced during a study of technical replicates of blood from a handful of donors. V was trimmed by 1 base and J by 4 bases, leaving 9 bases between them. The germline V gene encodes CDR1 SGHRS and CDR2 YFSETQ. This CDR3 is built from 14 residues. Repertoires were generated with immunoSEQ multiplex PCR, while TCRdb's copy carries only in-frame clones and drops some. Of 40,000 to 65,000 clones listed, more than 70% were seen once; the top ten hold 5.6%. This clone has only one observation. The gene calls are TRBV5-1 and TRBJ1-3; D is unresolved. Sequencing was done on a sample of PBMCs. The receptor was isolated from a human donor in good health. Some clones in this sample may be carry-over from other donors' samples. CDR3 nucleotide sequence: TGCGCCAGCAGCTTGTCGAGTTCGGGAAACACCATATATTTT. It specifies CASSLSSSGNTIYF.